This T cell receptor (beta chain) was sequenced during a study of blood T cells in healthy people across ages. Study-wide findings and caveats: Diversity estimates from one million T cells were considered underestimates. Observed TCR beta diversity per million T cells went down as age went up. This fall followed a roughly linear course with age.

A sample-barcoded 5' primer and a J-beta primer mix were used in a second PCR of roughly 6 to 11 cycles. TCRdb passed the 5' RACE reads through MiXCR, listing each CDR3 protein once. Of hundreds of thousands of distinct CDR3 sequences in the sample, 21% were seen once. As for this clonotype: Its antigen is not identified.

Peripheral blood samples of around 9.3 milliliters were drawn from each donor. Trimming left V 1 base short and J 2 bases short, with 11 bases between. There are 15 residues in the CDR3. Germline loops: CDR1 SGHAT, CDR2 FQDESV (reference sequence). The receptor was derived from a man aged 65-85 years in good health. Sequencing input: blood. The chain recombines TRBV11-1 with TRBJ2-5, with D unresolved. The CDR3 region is CASSLVYSLQETQYF. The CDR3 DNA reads TGTGCCAGCAGCTTAGTTTACAGCCTTCAAGAGACCCAGTACTTC.